A selection of T cell receptor beta chains follows, all from one sample in a study of blood T cell repertoires in COVID-19. Sequenced by immunoSEQ multiplex PCR; TCRdb stores in-frame clones only, minus some. Of around 280,000 clones in the sample, 75% to 90% were seen once. Sequencing was done on a sample of peripheral blood. These receptors were taken from a woman in her thirties who had recovered from COVID-19. CDR3s include the opening cysteine and the closing phenylalanine or tryptophan. Fields, in order: J gene, V gene, CDR3 protein.

J: TRBJ2-7
V: TRBV10-3
CDR3: CASTGGAEQYF

J: TRBJ1-1
V: TRBV27
CDR3: CASSPRTGMNTEAFF

J: TRBJ1-2
V: TRBV7-9
CDR3: CASSGAWTGESYYGYTF

J: TRBJ2-7
V: TRBV11-2
CDR3: CASSSTWTEQYF

J: TRBJ2-5
V: TRBV5-6
CDR3: CASSGTGGRETQYF

J: TRBJ2-7
V: TRBV6-1
CDR3: CASSELRAGGDEQYF

J: TRBJ2-1
V: TRBV5-1
CDR3: CASSGRLAGPHNEQFF

J: TRBJ1-1
V: TRBV14
CDR3: CASSQVVRKAFF

J: TRBJ2-5
V: TRBV10-3
CDR3: CATGGGIQETQYF

J: TRBJ2-2
V: TRBV5-1
CDR3: CASSSDRVGGELFF

J: TRBJ2-7
V: TRBV27
CDR3: CASSVQWGPYEQYF

J: TRBJ2-7
V: TRBV18
CDR3: CASSPSGGPYEQYF

J: TRBJ1-2
V: TRBV2
CDR3: CASSEARRAGYTF

J: TRBJ2-7
V: TRBV10-2
CDR3: CASSEQQGYEQYF

J: TRBJ2-3
V: TRBV7-2
CDR3: CASSPGQAYTDTQYF

J: TRBJ2-4
V: TRBV4-2
CDR3: CASSQEGQTAKNIQYF

J: TRBJ2-1
V: TRBV19
CDR3: CASSIETGGYNEQFF

J: TRBJ1-6
V: TRBV19
CDR3: CASTTGTGFTPLHF

J: TRBJ1-2
V: TRBV9
CDR3: CASSASVSTANYGYTF

J: TRBJ1-6
V: TRBV5-1
CDR3: CASSSGQGAQTLHF

J: TRBJ2-2
V: TRBV7-3
CDR3: CASSAWTSASNTGELFF

J: TRBJ1-5
V: TRBV28
CDR3: CASSPPRDTSNQPQHF

J: TRBJ2-3
V: TRBV28
CDR3: CASSFPQGASTDTQYF

J: TRBJ2-1
V: TRBV28
CDR3: CASSPRTSGRQQFF

J: TRBJ2-1
V: TRBV4-1
CDR3: CASSQVVGTSGKNNEQFF

J: TRBJ2-7
V: TRBV5-4
CDR3: CASSLQRGTYEQYF

J: TRBJ2-1
V: TRBV27
CDR3: CASTSGTTDNEQFF

J: TRBJ2-7
V: TRBV11-2
CDR3: CASRKTGLAGDEQYF

J: TRBJ2-7
V: TRBV9
CDR3: CASSKGGGQGDEQYF

J: TRBJ1-1
V: TRBV5-1
CDR3: CASSSGRGRLATEAFF

J: TRBJ2-1
V: TRBV6-2/TRBV6-3
CDR3: CASSPTSGRYNEQFF

J: TRBJ1-4
V: TRBV5-8
CDR3: CASSDRGGNEKLFF

J: TRBJ2-1
V: TRBV11-1
CDR3: CASSLVSGQGYHEQFF

J: TRBJ2-3
V: TRBV6-2/TRBV6-3
CDR3: CASSYSKSPGTDTQYF

J: TRBJ2-7
V: TRBV18
CDR3: CASSPQGSRSSYEQYF

J: TRBJ2-3
V: TRBV18
CDR3: CASSPQSGTGGTDTQYF

J: TRBJ1-2
V: TRBV5-4
CDR3: CASSLEGQGATNYGYTF

J: TRBJ1-1
V: TRBV3-1/TRBV3-2
CDR3: CASSHLGGATEAFF

J: TRBJ2-1
V: TRBV5-1
CDR3: CASSPGGPSGGSNEQFF

J: TRBJ2-2
V: TRBV7-9
CDR3: CASSRTANTGELFF

J: TRBJ1-3
V: TRBV5-1
CDR3: CASSLLQGSGNTIYF

J: TRBJ2-5
V: TRBV15
CDR3: CATSRVQGGRRETQYF

J: TRBJ1-5
V: TRBV5-5
CDR3: CASIRDWGNQPQHF

J: TRBJ2-3
V: TRBV7-9
CDR3: CASRLGLAGLRDTQYF

J: TRBJ2-1
V: TRBV25-1
CDR3: CASSETGGAYNEQFF

J: TRBJ1-1
V: TRBV5-1
CDR3: CASSLQENTEAFF